The rows below give T cell receptor beta chains drawn from one sample of a study of OX40 agonist ivuxolimab in advanced cancers. Sequencing used immunoSEQ multiplex PCR; TCRdb keeps in-frame clones, though not all of them. The data contain fewer than 85,000 clones, over 75% of them singletons. The material sequenced was CD4+ or CD8+ T cells sorted from blood, taken in a trial of the OX40 agonist ivuxolimab. The source of these receptors is an adult with an advanced solid tumor such as melanoma, head and neck, liver or kidney cancer. Both conserved end residues are part of each CDR3. The order of the fields is clone size, J gene, V gene, D gene, CDR3 DNA, CDR3 protein. The D gene is left open where the match is weak. For some rows the clone size is stated as once, few or many, or as a class when expanded; others skip it.

>-|TRBJ1-1|TRBV18|-
TGTGCCAGCTCACCCAAGCCGGGGGCCACTGAAGCTTTCTTT
CASSPKPGATEAFF
>-|TRBJ1-3|TRBV19|TRBD1
TGTGCCAGTAGTACGACAGGGGGGTCTGGAAACACCATATATTTT
CASSTTGGSGNTIYF
>once|TRBJ1-5|TRBV30|-
TGTGCCTGGGGGGATAGCAATCAGCCCCAGCATTTT
CAWGDSNQPQHF
>-|TRBJ1-2|TRBV6-5|-
TGTGCCAGCAGTTACTCGGTAAACTCGGAGACCTATGGCTACACCTTC
CASSYSVNSETYGYTF
>once|TRBJ1-5|TRBV2|-
TGTGCCAGCAGTGAACGGCAGGGGATAAGTCAGCCCCAGCATTTT
CASSERQGISQPQHF
>-|TRBJ2-7|TRBV2|TRBD2
TGTGCCAGCAACACCGGGACTAGCGGAGGGGAGCAGTACTTC
CASNTGTSGGEQYF
>-|TRBJ2-3|TRBV10-3|-
TGTGCCTCCCGGCGGCAGGGGTGGGATACGCAGTATTTT
CASRRQGWDTQYF
>-|TRBJ2-7|TRBV15|TRBD2
TGTGCCACCAGCAGGTCCGGGACTAGCGGGAGTGGGACCGAGCAGTACTTC
CATSRSGTSGSGTEQYF
>-|TRBJ2-1|TRBV6-1|-
TGTGCCGTGGAGATCGTAGGCCGAGCCTACAATGAGCAGTTCTTC
CAVEIVGRAYNEQFF
>-|TRBJ1-1|TRBV2|-
TGTGCCAGCAGTGAAGGGACACCCGTGAACACTGAAGCTTTCTTT
CASSEGTPVNTEAFF
>-|TRBJ1-2|TRBV28|-
TGTGCCAGCACCCCAATAGCCAGGATCGGTGGCTACACCTTC
CASTPIARIGGYTF
>-|TRBJ1-1|TRBV7-6|TRBD1
TGTGCCAGCAGCTCGGACAGGGGCACTGAAGCTTTCTTT
CASSSDRGTEAFF
>-|TRBJ1-1|TRBV4-2|-
TGTGCCAGCAGCTTGGGCACTGAAGCTTTCTTT
CASSLGTEAFF
>few|TRBJ2-5|TRBV9|TRBD2
TGTGCCAGCAGCTCGGGGACTAGCGGGAAGGAGACCCAGTACTTC
CASSSGTSGKETQYF
>-|TRBJ2-7|TRBV19|TRBD1
TGTGCCAGTAGGGCGTGGGACAGCACTAATCACGAGCAGTACTTC
CASRAWDSTNHEQYF
>-|TRBJ1-3|TRBV18|-
TGTGCCAGCTCACCGCTCGAGGGGACCCCGAAATCTGGAAACACCATATATTTT
CASSPLEGTPKSGNTIYF
>-|TRBJ2-1|TRBV19|TRBD2
TGTGCCAGTAGTAGTCTAGCGGGAGACAATGAGCAGTTCTTC
CASSSLAGDNEQFF
>-|TRBJ1-6|TRBV30|-
TGTGCCTGGACCGGGACCAGTTTTTCGACCCTCCACTTT
CAWTGTSFSTLHF
>-|TRBJ2-7|TRBV7-3|TRBD1
TGTGCCAGCAGCCCCGGACAGGGGGGATTCTACGAGCAGTACTTC
CASSPGQGGFYEQYF
>-|TRBJ2-7|TRBV7-9|TRBD1
TGTGCCAGCAGCTTAATTGGACAGGGGGGAGAGCAGTACTTC
CASSLIGQGGEQYF
>-|TRBJ1-5|TRBV19|-
TGTGCCAGTACCTTGAGAGGGGGTAATCAGCCCCAGCATTTT
CASTLRGGNQPQHF
>-|TRBJ2-7|TRBV6-5|TRBD1
TGTGCCAGCAGTTACGGGACAGGTGGCTACGAGCAGTACTTC
CASSYGTGGYEQYF
>-|TRBJ2-6|TRBV7-9|-
TGTGCCAGCAGCTCCGGGACTGGGGCCAACGTCCTGACTTTC
CASSSGTGANVLTF